What follows are 11 T cell receptor beta chains derived from one specimen sequenced in a study of T cells in Graves' hyperthyroidism and ophthalmopathy. Researchers took RNA transcripts and amplified the TCR beta CDR3 regions from them. Researchers ran a first-round RT-PCR on the TCR CDR3 using the HTBI primer set. MiXCR was run by TCRdb on the multiplex PCR reads, yielding one entry per CDR3 protein. Altogether almost 500,000 distinct CDR3 sequences are present, about 22% being singletons, with the ten largest covering approximately 54%. Sequencing input: blood. The receptors originated from a woman in her seventies with Graves' ophthalmopathy.

The chain employs TRBV10-3 and TRBJ2-7; TRBD1 agrees at 7 bases. The V and J ends lost 4 bases and 3 bases, in that order; junction bases with no gene match: 9. Germline values: CDR1 ENHRY, CDR2 SYGVKD. The CDR3 contains 15 residues. The CDR3 loop is CAISGGQDLLYEQYF. In DNA form, the CDR3 reads TGTGCCATCAGTGGAGGACAGGACCTACTCTACGAGCAGTACTTC.

The chain uses TRBV6-1 and TRBJ2-3, with TRBD2 as a possible D gene (5 bases). Germline V gene data show CDR1 as MNHNS and CDR2 as SASEGT. This CDR3 is 16 amino acids long. V lost 0 bases and J 0 bases, leaving 10 bases between the germline ends. CDR3 protein: CASSEAAGRSTDTQYF. DNA of the CDR3: TGTGCCAGCAGTGAAGCGGCGGGCAGAAGCACAGATACGCAGTATTTT.

This clonotype has at least ten counts. The gene calls are TRBV11-2 and TRBJ2-7; D not resolved. Trimming stripped 1 base from V and 7 bases from J, with 14 bases between. Germline V CDR1 and CDR2: SGHAT, FQNNGV. CDR3 size: 14 residues. Here the CDR3 DNA reads TGTGCCAGCAGCTTAGGTCCGTCCCCCTTGGAGCAGTACTTC. The encoded protein is CASSLGPSPLEQYF.

This clonotype was detected a few times. The chain's CDR3 is CASSVALAGGTDTQYF. The CDR3 DNA is TGTGCCAGCAGCGTAGCTCTAGCGGGAGGCACAGATACGCAGTATTTT. The rearrangement uses TRBV9 and TRBJ2-3; 10 positions match TRBD2. The V gene end was trimmed by 0 bases and the J gene end by 1 base; junction bases not matched to a gene: 2. Per germline, CDR1 SGDLS and CDR2 YYNGEE. The CDR3 length is 16 residues.

This clonotype was seen a few times. This chain connects TRBV7-8 to TRBJ2-2; possibly TRBD2 for D (6 bases). V shed 2 bases and J shed 1 base, with 11 bases lying between them. Germline CDR1 and CDR2: SGHVS and FQNEAQ. There are 16 residues in the CDR3. DNA of the CDR3: TGTGCCAGCAGCTTAATGGGTAGCGGGAACACCGGGGAGCTGTTTTTT. Encoded protein: CASSLMGSGNTGELFF.

The chain links TRBV6-1 to TRBJ1-5; TRBD1 aligns across 7 bases. Germline V gives CDR1 MNHNS, CDR2 SASEGT. The V and J ends lost 5 bases and 2 bases, in that order; junction bases with no gene match: 6. This CDR3 is 15 amino acids long. The CDR3 DNA reads TGTGCCAGCAGTACGACAGGGTACGGCAATCAGCCCCAGCATTTT. This codes for CASSTTGYGNQPQHF.

This chain joins TRBV29-1 and TRBJ2-3, with D possibly being TRBD2 (6 bases). This CDR3 is built from 15 residues. The germline V gene encodes CDR1 SQVTM and CDR2 ANQGSEA. V was trimmed by 4 bases and J by 0 bases, leaving 14 bases between them. CDR3 in amino acids: CSVGGGGSSTDTQYF. The CDR3 nucleotides are TGCAGCGTTGGGGGAGGAGGGTCTAGCACAGATACGCAGTATTTT.

The genes are TRBV5-1 and TRBJ2-3, with TRBD2 as a possible D gene (6 bases). CDR3 length: 13 residues. The germline V gene has CDR1 SGHRS and CDR2 YFSETQ. With 7 bases removed from V and 0 bases from J, the gap between germline ends came to 9 bases. CDR3 DNA sequence: TGCGCCAGCCATAGCGGTAGCACAGATACGCAGTATTTT. This sequence encodes CASHSGSTDTQYF.

This chain joins TRBV12-3 or TRBV12-4 and TRBJ2-2; D gene ambiguous. Trimming cost V 3 bases and J 5 bases, with 10 bases left between them. CDR3 length equals 14 residues. CDR3 nucleotides: TGTGCCAGCAGTTTTACAGTTTTGACCGGGGAGCTGTTTTTT. Translating gives CASSFTVLTGELFF.

The chain uses TRBV7-3 and TRBJ2-1; TRBD1 matches 10 bases. Trimming at V came to 2 bases and at J to 9 bases, leaving 10 bases not matched to a gene. Germline V CDR1 and CDR2: SGHTA, FQGTGA. The CDR3 spans 16 residues. The CDR3: CASSLVGGQGIFEQFF. CDR3 nucleotide sequence: TGTGCCAGCAGCTTAGTAGGGGGACAGGGGATTTTTGAGCAGTTCTTC.

This chain joins TRBV5-1 and TRBJ2-5; D ambiguous. This CDR3 region has 13 residues. The V gene's germline CDR1 is SGHRS and CDR2 YFSETQ. The V end lost 3 bases, the J end lost 1 base, and 7 bases lay between the germline ends. This CDR3 is CASSWVGQETQYF. CDR3 DNA sequence: TGCGCCAGCAGCTGGGTGGGCCAAGAGACCCAGTACTTC.